This TCR beta chain appears in the sequencing data of a study of blood T cell repertoires in COVID-19. Across the study: The analysed material was cDNA or gDNA that came from T cells, B-cell-depleted T cells, or PBMCs.

Assay: immunoSEQ multiplex PCR; the TCRdb copy retains only in-frame clones and omits some. The sample contains 250,000 or so clones, around 79% of which appear only once. The V gene lost 3 bases and the J gene lost 4 bases, with 11 bases spanning the gap. CDR1 and CDR2 from the germline V gene are SQVTM and ANQGSEA. The CDR3 covers 13 residues. Material for sequencing was peripheral blood. The chain employs TRBV29-1 and TRBJ2-3; tentatively, D is TRBD2 (6 bases). This clonotype originated in a woman older than 75 with acute or convalescent COVID-19. Written as DNA, the CDR3 is TGCAGCGTTGATTCTACGGGGGCAGATACGCAGTATTTT. The encoded protein is CSVDSTGADTQYF.